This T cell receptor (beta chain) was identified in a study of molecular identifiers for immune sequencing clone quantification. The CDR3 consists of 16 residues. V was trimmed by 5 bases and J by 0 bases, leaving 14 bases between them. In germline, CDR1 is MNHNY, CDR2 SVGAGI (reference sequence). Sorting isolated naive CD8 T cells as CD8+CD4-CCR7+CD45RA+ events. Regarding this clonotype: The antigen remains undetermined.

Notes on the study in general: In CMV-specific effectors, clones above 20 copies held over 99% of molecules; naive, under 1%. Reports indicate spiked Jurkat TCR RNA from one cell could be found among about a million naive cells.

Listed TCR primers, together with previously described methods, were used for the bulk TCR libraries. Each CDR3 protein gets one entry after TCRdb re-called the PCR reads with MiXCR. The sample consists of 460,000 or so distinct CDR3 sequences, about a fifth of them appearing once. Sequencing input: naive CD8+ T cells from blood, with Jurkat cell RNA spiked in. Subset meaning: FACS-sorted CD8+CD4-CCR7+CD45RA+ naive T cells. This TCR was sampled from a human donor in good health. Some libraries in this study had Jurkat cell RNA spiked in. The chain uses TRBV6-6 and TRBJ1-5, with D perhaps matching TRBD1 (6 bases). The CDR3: CASSTRTVYSNQPQHF. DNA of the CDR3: TGTGCCAGCAGTACACGGACAGTTTATAGCAATCAGCCCCAGCATTTT.